The T cell receptor (beta chain) described here comes from a study of cytomegalovirus exposure and HLA in healthy donors. Per the germline V gene, CDR1 is MRHNA and CDR2 is SNTAGT. The length of the CDR3 is 14 residues. The V and J ends lost 3 bases and 10 bases, in that order; junction bases with no gene match: 7. This PCR relied on a set of 60 Vbeta primers and 13 Jbeta primers. The protocol was immunoSEQ multiplex PCR, while the TCRdb copy is restricted to in-frame clones and leaves out a portion. Here the sample spans some 190,000 clones, about 85% being singletons. The sequenced sample was PBMCs. The TCR comes from a girl aged 10-17 years in good health and CMV-seropositive. V is TRBV6-4 and J is TRBJ1-1; 11 bases line up with TRBD1. The CDR3 sequence: CASSETGQGGRAFF. CDR3 DNA: TGTGCCAGCAGTGAGACGGGACAGGGGGGAAGAGCTTTCTTT.